This T cell receptor beta chain was documented in a study of T-cell reconstitution after alpha-beta-depleted transplantation in children. Overall study findings and caveats: Diversity of TCRbeta at day 60 was high in some patients, arising from surviving recipient T cells and thymic progenitors.

The CDR3 runs to 13 residues. Germline V CDR1 and CDR2: DFQATT, SNEGSKA (reference sequence). V was clipped by 7 bases and J by 5 bases; unmatched bases: 7. This clonotype was observed many times. Its specificity is unknown. Unique molecular identifiers were incorporated during preparation of the TCRbeta library. TCRdb re-called the PCR reads with MiXCR, one entry per CDR3 protein. The sample holds some 200,000 distinct CDR3 sequences, about 6.6% seen once. The source was PBMCs, collected before TCRalphabeta/CD19-depleted stem cell transplant. This receptor was identified in a boy younger than 10 with acute lymphoblastic leukemia, due to receive a stem cell transplant. The rearrangement uses TRBV20-1 and TRBJ2-5; 10 nucleotides align to TRBD2. The CDR3 spells CSGLAGTVETQYF. The CDR3 nucleotides read TGCAGTGGACTAGCGGGTACAGTGGAGACCCAGTACTTC.